Listed below are T cell receptor beta chains from one sample, sequenced in a study of immune evolution from preneoplasia to lung adenocarcinoma. The repertoire was sequenced with immunoSEQ multiplex PCR; TCRdb's copy has only in-frame clones and lacks some. The table lists some 5,000 clones, about 70% of them singletons. The sequencing input was FFPE lung adenocarcinoma in situ tissue. The receptor source for this set is a person aged 60-79 years with lung adenocarcinoma. CDR3s include the opening cysteine and the closing phenylalanine or tryptophan.

TRBV9	TRBJ1-2	CASSVERGAEYGYTF
TRBV23-1	TRBJ1-6	CASSQFREWNSPLHF
TRBV29-1	TRBJ1-2	CSVVAGAQGNYGYTF
TRBV7-2	TRBJ2-3	CASSLMGGARTDTQYF
TRBV5-4	TRBJ1-2	CASSFSEGATGYTF
TRBV27	TRBJ1-6	CASRSPSSYNSPLHF
TRBV9	TRBJ1-1	CASSDNRDTEAFF
TRBV6-5	TRBJ1-4	CASSYTTGDQEKLFF
TRBV7-2	TRBJ2-7	CASSQSGYEQYF
TRBV29-1	TRBJ2-1	CSVEKRDRYNEQFF
TRBV7-9	TRBJ1-1	CASSFENTEAFF
TRBV11-2	TRBJ2-1	CASSQPRGTGVNEQFF
TRBV30	TRBJ1-1	CAWSAPGQRVGAFF
TRBV5-4	TRBJ2-7	CASSLAFADRGIPRTYEQYF
TRBV13	TRBJ2-7	CASTLGGVGPYEQYF
TRBV15	TRBJ1-1	CATSRDGGNTEAFF
TRBV9	TRBJ2-2	CASSVVRGDGTGELFF
TRBV7-2	TRBJ1-2	CASSPRTGYGYTF
TRBV19	TRBJ1-6	CASSPQGANSPLHF
TRBV7-9	TRBJ2-5	CASSLGFSGGPQETQYF
TRBV5-6	TRBJ1-1	CASSLGRSPNTEAFF
TRBV5-8	TRBJ2-1	CASSLFSRNDWGAYNEQFF
TRBV6-5	TRBJ1-2	CASSEEGIYGYTF
TRBV28	TRBJ1-3	CASRVSGNTIYF
TRBV2	TRBJ1-2	CASRDRGYGYTF